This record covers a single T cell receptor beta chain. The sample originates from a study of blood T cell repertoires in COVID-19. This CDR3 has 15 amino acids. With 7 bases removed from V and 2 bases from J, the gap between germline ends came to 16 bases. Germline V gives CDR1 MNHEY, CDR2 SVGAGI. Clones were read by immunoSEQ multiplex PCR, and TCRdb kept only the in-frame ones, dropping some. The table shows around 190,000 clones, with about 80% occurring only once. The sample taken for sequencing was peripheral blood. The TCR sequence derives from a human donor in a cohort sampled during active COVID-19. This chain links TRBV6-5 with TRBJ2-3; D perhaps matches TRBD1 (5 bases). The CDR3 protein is CASTRQHPFTDTQYF. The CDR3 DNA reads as TGTGCCAGCACCCGACAGCACCCCTTCACAGATACGCAGTATTTT.